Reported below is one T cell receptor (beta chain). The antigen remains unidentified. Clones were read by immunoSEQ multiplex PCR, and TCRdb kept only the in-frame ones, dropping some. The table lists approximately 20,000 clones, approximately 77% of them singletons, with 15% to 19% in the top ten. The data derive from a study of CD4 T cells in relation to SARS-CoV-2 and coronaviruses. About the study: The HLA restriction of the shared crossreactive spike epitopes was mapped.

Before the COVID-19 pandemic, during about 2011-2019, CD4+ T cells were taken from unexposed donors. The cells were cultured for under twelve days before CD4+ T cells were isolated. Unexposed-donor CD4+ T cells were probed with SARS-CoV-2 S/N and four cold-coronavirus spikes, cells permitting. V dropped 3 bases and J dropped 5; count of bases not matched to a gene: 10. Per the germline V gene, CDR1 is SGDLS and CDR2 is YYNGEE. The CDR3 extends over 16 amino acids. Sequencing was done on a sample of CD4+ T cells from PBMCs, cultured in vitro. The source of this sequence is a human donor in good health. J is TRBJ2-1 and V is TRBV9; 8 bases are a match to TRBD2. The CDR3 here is CASSAQAGVTDNEQFF. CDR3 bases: TGTGCCAGCAGCGCCCAAGCGGGAGTAACGGACAATGAGCAGTTCTTC.